The clone carrying this TCR beta chain showed up many times. Its antigen remains unknown. There were TCR beta CDR3 regions amplified from RNA transcripts. HTBI primers were employed in a first-round RT-PCR of the TCR CDR3. TCRdb used MiXCR to reprocess the multiplex PCR reads, holding one entry per CDR3 protein. The sample has about 360,000 distinct CDR3 sequences; about 13% are singletons. This record comes from a study of T cells in Graves' hyperthyroidism and ophthalmopathy. At the level of the study: Peripheral blood specimens were obtained at initial diagnosis, prior to any treatment.

Germline V gene data show CDR1 as MNHEY and CDR2 as SMNVEV (reference sequence). V lost 6 bases and J 11 bases, leaving 17 bases between the germline ends. The CDR3 runs 13 residues. General study points: Ophthalmopathy and stable hyperthyroidism were separated by a 13 V-J model.

Hyperthyroidism, newly diagnosed and lasting under 2 months, affected patients aged 18 to 65. Those patients with uncontrolled infection, other autoimmune disease, pregnancy or lactation were excluded. This receptor was obtained from a woman aged 18-29 years with Graves' hyperthyroidism. Sequenced material: blood. The V and J genes are TRBV27 and TRBJ1-5; D gene unclear. The CDR3 coding sequence is TGTGCCAGCAGCGGGAGTGGTGTAAAGGCCCAGCATTTT. This encodes CASSGSGVKAQHF.